These 27 T cell receptor beta chains were sequenced from one sample in a study of CD8+CD57+ T cells in acquired aplastic anemia. The template used for profiling TCR beta VDJ and CDR3 was genomic DNA. From the reads, TCRdb called clonotypes with MiXCR, one entry per CDR3 protein. The sample gives about 200,000 distinct CDR3 sequences, roughly 50% of which show up once; roughly 21% is in the top ten. Patients chosen for sequencing had shown CD8+CD57+ cell expansion by flow cytometry. Sequencing used sorted CD4+, CD8+, or CD8+CD57+ T cells (not recorded which) from PBMCs. These receptors originate from a human donor with aplastic anemia.

This clonotype was seen ten or more times. The chain has TRBV3-1 and TRBJ1-2; no firm D call. The length of the CDR3 is 12 residues. Trimming left V 1 base short and J 7 bases short, with 7 bases between. CDR1 LGHDT and CDR2 YNNKEL come from the germline V gene (reference sequence). In DNA, the CDR3 is TGTGCCAGCAGCCAAGGAGATAGTGGCTACACCTTC. Amino acids: CASSQGDSGYTF. Supplemented by reference TRBV3-1 and TRBJ1-2, the full variable domain reads DTAVSQTPKYLVTQMGNDKSIKCEQNLGHDTMYWYKQDSKKFLKIMFSYNNKELIINETVPNRFSPKSPDKAHLNLHINSLELGDSAVYFCASSQGDSGYTFGSGTRLTVV.

This rearrangement joins TRBV2 to TRBJ1-6; D uncertain. The germline CDR1 and CDR2 sequences are SNHLY and FYNNEI. This CDR3 is 14 amino acids long. Trimming removed 6 bases at V and 7 bases at J, with 13 bases between. The chain's CDR3 is CASRRLEGNSPLHF. CDR3 nucleotide sequence: TGTGCCAGCAGGAGACTCGAAGGCAATTCACCCCTCCACTTT.

Details on this clonotype: The junction departs from germline at one end; a sequencing error may be responsible. This chain connects TRBV15 to TRBJ1-4; tentative D call: TRBD1 (6 bases). Germline V gene lookup returns CDR1 LNHNV and CDR2 YYDKDF (reference sequence). This CDR3 region has 14 residues. In nucleotides, the CDR3 is TGTGCTACCAGCAGAGCAGGGGCTAATGAAAAACTGTTTTTT. As protein: CATSRAGANEKLFF.

The chain joins TRBV19 to TRBJ2-1, with 9 bases lining up with TRBD1. The length of the CDR3 is 14 residues. Looked up from germline, CDR1 is LNHDA and CDR2 is SQIVND (reference sequence). The V and J ends lost 8 bases and 10 bases, in that order; junction bases with no gene match: 12. The CDR3 spells CASSGGTGRREQFF. The DNA for the CDR3 is TGTGCCAGTTCCGGCGGGACAGGGAGACGGGAGCAGTTCTTC.

A word on this clonotype: One junction end does not reproduce the germline sequence, and a read error may be involved. The chain is built from TRBV2 and TRBJ2-6; TRBD2 might be the D (7 bases). Germline V gene lookup returns CDR1 SNHLY and CDR2 FYNNEI. This CDR3 is built from 16 residues. In DNA form, the CDR3 reads TGTGCCACTAAGGGGGGGGCCAGCTCTGGGGCCAACGCCCTGACTTTC. This gives the protein CATKGGASSGANALTF.

This clonotype occurred many times. This chain links TRBV5-1 with TRBJ2-3; D is perhaps TRBD1 or TRBD2 (6 bases each). Germline V gene sequence: CDR1 SGHRS, CDR2 YFSETQ. V lost 5 bases, J lost 2 bases, and 15 bases lay in between. This CDR3 is built from 15 residues. CDR3 loop: CASRVGGTDTDTQYF. Written as DNA, the CDR3 is TGCGCCAGCAGAGTAGGGGGGACTGACACAGATACGCAGTATTTT.

J is TRBJ1-1 and V is TRBV27; 7 nucleotides match TRBD1. CDR3 length equals 14 residues. The V gene's germline CDR1 is MNHEY and CDR2 SMNVEV (reference sequence). Trimming cost V 4 bases and J 1 base; bases outside gene matches: 3. CDR3 DNA: TGTGCCAGCAGTTACTACAGGGGGAACACTGAAGCTTTCTTT. It translates to CASSYYRGNTEAFF.

Of note for this clonotype: At one end the junction does not follow the germline gene, possibly because of a read error. The chain links TRBV7-2 to TRBJ1-4; D is uncertain. CDR1 is SGHTA and CDR2 is FQGNSA in the germline V gene. This CDR3 region has 13 residues. CDR3 bases: TGTGCCAGCCGGGGAGGACGAAATGAAAAACTGCTTTTT. This codes for CASRGGRNEKLLF.

V and J are TRBV19 and TRBJ1-6; tentatively, D is TRBD1 (6 bases). Germline CDR1 reads LNHDA; CDR2 reads SQIVND (reference sequence). The ends were cut back, 6 bases at V and 9 bases at J, with 12 bases in the middle. The CDR3 sequence is 13 residues long. This chain's CDR3 is CASRGGLSSPLHF. DNA for the CDR3: TGTGCCAGTAGAGGGGGGCTCAGTTCACCCCTCCACTTT.

Remarks on this clonotype: A much larger clonotype is one base distant, so this may be a read error. The chain has TRBV9 and TRBJ2-3; D is possibly TRBD2 (5 bases). The CDR3 spans 15 residues. V lost 4 bases to trimming and J lost 3 bases, with 15 bases between them. Germline loops: CDR1 SGDLS, CDR2 YYNGEE. The CDR3 DNA follows: TGTGCCAGCAGCCCCCTTCGGGGTACTACAGATACGCAGTATTTT. Translated: CASSPLRGTTDTQYF.

This clonotype has ten or more counts. The chain has TRBV19 and TRBJ2-6, with D possibly called TRBD1 or TRBD2 (7 bases each). Germline V gene sequence: CDR1 LNHDA, CDR2 SQIVND (reference sequence). V gave up 6 bases and J gave up 2 bases, with 23 bases separating them. This CDR3 has 19 amino acids. CDR3 protein: CASSARGEGATTGANVLTF. As DNA, the CDR3 is TGTGCCAGTAGCGCCCGCGGGGAGGGGGCTACAACTGGGGCCAACGTCCTGACTTTC.

This clonotype was counted a few times. A much larger clone is a single base away; this may be a read error. A read error is likely, as this CDR3 ends without the conserved phenylalanine or tryptophan. This sequence joins TRBV7-2 and TRBJ1-3; possible D gene TRBD1, 5 bases. Trimming pared 5 bases from V and 4 bases from J, leaving 18 bases between. From germline, CDR1 is SGHTA and CDR2 FQGNSA. This CDR3 has 16 residues. CDR3 region: CASSLQLGTGGNTIYS. Written as DNA, the CDR3 is TGTGCCAGCAGCCTGCAGCTGGGGACTGGGGGAAACACCATATATTCT.

This clonotype has just one count. V is TRBV7-8 and J is TRBJ2-5; 10 bases are shared with TRBD2. CDR3 length equals 15 residues. V trimming: 4 bases; J trimming: 5 bases; junction bases outside the gene matches: 7. Germline CDR1 reads SGHVS; CDR2 reads FQNEAQ. CDR3 in DNA: TGTGCCAGCAGCTCTTATAGCGGGGGGTCCGAGACCCAGTACTTC. Translation: CASSSYSGGSETQYF.

The chain is built from TRBV19 and TRBJ1-2; TRBD1 is a possible D gene (5 bases). CDR3 length equals 14 residues. Per the germline V gene, CDR1 is LNHDA and CDR2 is SQIVND (reference sequence). With 4 bases removed from V and 4 bases from J, the gap between germline ends came to 13 bases. CDR3 protein: CASSKDSGLYGYTF. CDR3 nucleotides: TGTGCCAGTAGTAAGGACTCGGGGCTCTATGGCTACACCTTC.

V gene TRBV27 combines with J gene TRBJ2-3; D gene uncertain. This CDR3 spans 13 amino acids. The V end was cut by 4 bases, the J end by 4 bases, with 9 bases between. Germline-derived CDR1 and CDR2 are MNHEY and SMNVEV (reference sequence). DNA for the CDR3: TGTGCCAGCAGTTCATCGATGGCAGATACGCAGTATTTT. It encodes CASSSSMADTQYF.

Notes on this clonotype: This may come from a read error, since a much larger clone is one base off. The missing conserved phenylalanine or tryptophan at the end of this CDR3 makes a read error likely. The chain joins TRBV12-3 or TRBV12-4 to TRBJ2-2; maybe TRBD1 (5 bases). The CDR3 sequence is 15 residues long. Trimming removed 3 bases from V and 5 bases from J, with 13 bases in between. CDR3 DNA: TGTGCCAGCAGTTTTGCAGGGATTGGGACCGGGGAGCTGTTTCTT. Translated: CASSFAGIGTGELFL.

The sample holds many counts of this clonotype. V is TRBV20-1 and J is TRBJ1-5, with TRBD1 identical over 9 bases. The V gene end was trimmed by 6 bases and the J gene end by 7 bases; junction bases not matched to a gene: 7. Looked up from germline, CDR1 is DFQATT and CDR2 is SNEGSKA (reference sequence). This CDR3 has 13 amino acids. DNA for the CDR3: TGCAGTGCAATGGACAGGGGTGGACAGCCCCAGCATTTT. Amino acid sequence: CSAMDRGGQPQHF.

The sample holds many counts of this clonotype. The V call is TRBV24-1, the J call TRBJ2-5, with TRBD2 identical over 11 bases. Trimming took 1 base from V and 5 from J; bases not matched to a gene: 5. The CDR3 totals 16 residues. The germline gives CDR1 KGHDR, CDR2 SFDVKD. CDR3 nucleotides: TGTGCCACCAGTGATTTAGCTAGCGGGGGGTGGGAGACCCAGTACTTC. Amino acids: CATSDLASGGWETQYF.

The genes are TRBV7-9 and TRBJ1-2; possibly TRBD1 for D (5 bases). The V gene lost 1 base and the J gene lost 2 bases, with 14 bases spanning the gap. Germline V gives CDR1 SEHNR, CDR2 FQNEAQ (reference sequence). The CDR3 totals 16 residues. CDR3 loop: CASSLVGTTVNYGYTF. The CDR3 DNA sequence: TGTGCCAGCAGCTTAGTCGGGACGACGGTAAACTATGGCTACACCTTC.

The chain carries TRBV10-1 and TRBJ2-3, with TRBD2 identical over 7 bases. Germline loops: CDR1 WNHNN, CDR2 SYGVQD (reference sequence). Trimming cost V 7 bases and J 6 bases; bases outside gene matches: 19. The CDR3 is 17 residues long. CDR3 sequence (DNA): TGCGCCAGCACCTTGAGCAGGGAGAGGGACTATGGGGATACGCAGTATTTT. Translating it yields CASTLSRERDYGDTQYF.

Many counts were recorded for this clonotype. This chain connects TRBV7-9 to TRBJ2-7, with TRBD2 as a possible D gene (6 bases). Trimming took 0 bases from V and 5 from J, leaving 14 bases between them. This CDR3 spans 15 amino acids. The germline gives CDR1 SEHNR, CDR2 FQNEAQ (reference sequence). This CDR3 is CASSLALGGSHEQYF. The CDR3 DNA sequence: TGTGCCAGCAGCTTAGCGTTGGGGGGTTCGCACGAGCAGTACTTC.

This clonotype was seen a handful of times. The chain recombines TRBV28 with TRBJ2-7, with TRBD2 matching 7 bases. Germline CDR1 reads MDHEN; CDR2 reads SYDVKM. J gave up 2 bases and V 6 bases, and 10 bases lay outside the gene matches. The CDR3 runs to 15 residues. The CDR3 is CASRSWRGYTYEQYF. The DNA for the CDR3 is TGTGCCAGCAGGTCGTGGCGGGGGTATACCTACGAGCAGTACTTC.

The chain joins TRBV5-1 to TRBJ1-1; 10 bases map to TRBD1. The CDR3 totals 16 residues. Germline CDR1 is SGHRS and CDR2 is YFSETQ. V was pared by 4 bases and J by 4 bases, with 10 bases of the junction left unmatched. CDR3 sequence: CASSQYGTGVGTEAFF. CDR3 coding DNA: TGCGCCAGCAGCCAGTACGGGACAGGGGTTGGCACTGAAGCTTTCTTT.

This chain uses TRBV3-1 with TRBJ2-2, with D unresolved. This CDR3 contains 14 residues. The V end was cut by 1 base, the J end by 3 bases, with 6 bases between. CDR1 and CDR2 from the germline V gene are LGHDT and YNNKEL (reference sequence). This CDR3 reads CASSQVLDTGELFF. DNA for the CDR3: TGTGCCAGCAGCCAAGTATTAGACACCGGGGAGCTGTTTTTT.

The rearrangement links TRBV19 to TRBJ1-6; 9 nucleotides match TRBD1. Looked up from germline, CDR1 is LNHDA and CDR2 is SQIVND (reference sequence). V shed 3 bases and J 9 bases; nucleotides not matched to a gene: 3. The CDR3 has 14 residues. The chain's CDR3 is CASSILDRGSPLHF. Here the CDR3 DNA reads TGTGCCAGTAGTATCTTGGACAGGGGTTCACCCCTCCACTTT.

This chain joins TRBV19 and TRBJ1-2; D gene uncertain. Germline V gene sequence: CDR1 LNHDA, CDR2 SQIVND (reference sequence). V was pared by 7 bases and J by 0 bases, with 15 bases between. The CDR3 has 15 amino acids. The CDR3 reads CASNSPARANYGYTF. The CDR3 coding sequence is TGTGCCAGTAATTCCCCGGCGAGGGCTAACTATGGCTACACCTTC.

The CDR3: CASSELGKETQYF. CDR3 nucleotides: TGTGCCAGCAGTGAACTTGGGAAAGAGACCCAGTACTTC. The chain joins TRBV25-1 to TRBJ2-5; D ambiguous. The germline V gene encodes CDR1 MGHDK and CDR2 SYGVNS. The CDR3 runs to 13 residues. V lost 2 bases to trimming and J lost 3 bases, with 7 bases between them. Complete variable domain (other parts from reference TRBV25-1 and TRBJ2-5): EADIYQTPRYLVIGTGKKITLECSQTMGHDKMYWYQQDPGMELHLIHYSYGVNSTEKGDLSSESTVSRIRTEHFPLTLESARPSHTSQYLCASSELGKETQYFGPGTRLLVL.